The present T cell receptor (beta chain) was sequenced within a study of T cells in Graves' hyperthyroidism and ophthalmopathy. Regarding the study as a whole: The model made its ophthalmopathy prediction, and onset followed a median around 6.9 months later. Among thyroid clonotypes expanded above 0.001, most also appeared in blood.

There were TCR beta CDR3 regions amplified from RNA transcripts. RT-PCR in the first round (using the HTBI primer set) targeted the TCR CDR3. In TCRdb, the multiplex PCR reads were re-called with MiXCR into one record per CDR3 protein. The table records 600,000 to 800,000 distinct CDR3 sequences, roughly 32% of them present only once. With 2 bases removed from V and 5 bases from J, the gap between germline ends came to 9 bases. The CDR3 is 13 residues long. As to this clonotype: Its matching antigen is unknown.

This chain connects TRBV12-3 or TRBV12-4 to TRBJ1-1; D gene ambiguous. The source is a woman aged 40 to 55 with Graves' hyperthyroidism. The material sequenced was blood. The CDR3 region is CASSLYGLTEAFF. DNA for the CDR3: TGTGCCAGCAGTTTATATGGGCTGACTGAAGCTTTCTTT.